This T cell receptor beta chain was sequenced during a study of a mutant IDH1 vaccine in newly diagnosed glioma. Looking at the study overall: The earlier regimen, radiotherapy, temozolomide, or both, was most often both. Study results and caveats: Vaccine-induced responses were seen in more than 90% of patients, spanning several MHC alleles. With respect to changes in top peripheral T cell clonotypes, pseudoprogression seemed unrelated.

The ends were cut back, 0 bases at V and 6 bases at J, with 9 bases in the middle. Germline CDR1 and CDR2: ENHRY and SYGVKD. The CDR3 has 13 amino acids. Time point defined: baseline, week 1 (first vaccination visit). Specified treatment: pre-vaccination baseline after standard-of-care therapy. Each donor presented with a new WHO grade 3 or 4 astrocytoma that tested IDH1-mutant and showed ATRX loss. TCRdb's copy holds only in-frame clones and misses some; the assay was immunoSEQ multiplex PCR. The data contain about 100,000 clones, around 80% of them singletons. This clone was picked up a small number of times. Its target is unknown.

Sequencing used PBMCs, obtained from a glioma patient treated with radiotherapy, temozolomide or both. This rearrangement joins TRBV10-3 to TRBJ2-7, with D possibly being TRBD1 or TRBD2 (5 bases each). The sequence was obtained from a man aged 35-49 years with glioma. The CDR3 nucleotides are TGTGCCATCAGTGAGTCGAGGGGAGTCGAGCAGTACTTC. This translates into CAISESRGVEQYF.